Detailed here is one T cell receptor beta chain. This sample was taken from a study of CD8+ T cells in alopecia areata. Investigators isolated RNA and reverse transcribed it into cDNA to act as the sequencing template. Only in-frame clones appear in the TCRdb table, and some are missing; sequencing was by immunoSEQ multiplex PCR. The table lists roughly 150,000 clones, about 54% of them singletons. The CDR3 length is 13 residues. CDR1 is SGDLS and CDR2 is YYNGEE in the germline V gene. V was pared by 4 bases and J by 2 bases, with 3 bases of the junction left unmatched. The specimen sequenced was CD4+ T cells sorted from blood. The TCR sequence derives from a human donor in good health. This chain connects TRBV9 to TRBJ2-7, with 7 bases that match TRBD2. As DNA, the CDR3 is TGTGCCAGCAGCCGGGAGGAGACCTACGAGCAGTACTTC. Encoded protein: CASSREETYEQYF.